Listed here are 10 T cell receptor beta chains from one sample, sequenced in a study of blood T cell repertoires in COVID-19. Produced via immunoSEQ multiplex PCR; TCRdb's table is partial and in-frame only. This table holds over 25,000 clones, about 91% found once. The sample was peripheral blood. These TCRs come from a human donor with active COVID-19. The donor label of this sample is uncertain.

The chain couples TRBV5-1 to TRBJ2-5; a possible D gene is TRBD2 (6 bases). The CDR3 is made up of 15 amino acids. The ends were cut back, 0 bases at V and 5 bases at J, with 14 bases in the middle. The germline V gene has CDR1 SGHRS and CDR2 YFSETQ. This CDR3 is CASSLEALRGETQYF. CDR3 bases: TGCGCCAGCAGCTTGGAGGCGCTACGGGGGGAGACCCAGTACTTC.

This clone was seen just once. The gene calls are TRBV11-2 and TRBJ2-1, with 8 nucleotides matching TRBD1. The junction had 2 bases not matched to a gene; V was cut back by 4 bases and J by 3 bases. This CDR3 has 14 amino acids. Germline values: CDR1 SGHAT, CDR2 FQNNGV. The CDR3 DNA reads as TGTGCCAGCAGCTCCAGGGGGCTCTACAATGAGCAGTTCTTC. This gives the protein CASSSRGLYNEQFF.

V gene TRBV7-9 combines with J gene TRBJ2-7; maybe TRBD1 (6 bases). CDR1 is SEHNR, CDR2 FQNEAQ, per germline (reference sequence). Trimming cost V 6 bases and J 2 bases, with 14 bases left between them. CDR3 length: 14 residues. The DNA for the CDR3 is TGTGCCAGCAGTTCCCCGACAGGACCCTACGAGCAGTACTTC. Its translation: CASSSPTGPYEQYF.

The V gene is TRBV24-1, the J gene TRBJ2-3, with a possible D match to TRBD1 (6 bases). The germline V gene encodes CDR1 KGHDR and CDR2 SFDVKD. The CDR3 has 13 residues. Trimming removed 4 bases at V and 5 bases at J, with 9 bases between. The chain's CDR3 is CATSDTGLDTQYF. For the CDR3, the DNA is TGTGCCACCAGTGACACAGGGCTAGATACGCAGTATTTT.

V gene TRBV12-5 combines with J gene TRBJ2-3, with TRBD2 matching 9 bases. CDR1 LGHNT and CDR2 FRNRAP come from the germline V gene. The CDR3 is 17 residues long. The J segment lost 3 bases and the V segment lost 1 base, leaving 8 bases of the junction unmatched. CDR3 sequence: CASGLGTASGATDTQYF. CDR3 in DNA: TGTGCTAGTGGTTTGGGGACCGCTAGCGGGGCTACAGATACGCAGTATTTT.

The V call is TRBV15, the J call TRBJ1-1; 8 bases line up with TRBD1. The germline V gene encodes CDR1 LNHNV and CDR2 YYDKDF (reference sequence). CDR3 length equals 15 residues. Losses at the gene ends were 2 bases for V and 3 bases for J; bases not matched to a gene: 5. CDR3 sequence (DNA): TGTGCCACCAGCAGACTCAGGGGGCGGGACACTGAAGCTTTCTTT. This sequence encodes CATSRLRGRDTEAFF.

The CDR3: CASSQDITGSRNSPLHF. The CDR3 bases are TGCGCCAGCAGCCAAGATATCACAGGGTCGCGTAATTCACCCCTCCACTTT. The chain links TRBV4-3 to TRBJ1-6, with TRBD1 as a possible D gene (6 bases). The CDR3 has 17 residues. The germline gives CDR1 LGHNA, CDR2 YSLEER. Trimming took 0 bases from V and 6 from J, leaving 15 bases between them.

The V gene is TRBV3-1 (or the pseudogene TRBV3-2), the J gene TRBJ2-1; 12 bases are a match to TRBD2. V was clipped by 6 bases and J by 9 bases; unmatched bases: 12. This CDR3 has 16 amino acids. Germline V gene sequence: CDR1 LGHDT, CDR2 YNNKEL (reference sequence). The CDR3 DNA reads as TGTGCCAGCAGTCGGGCTAGCGGGGGGGCTGCCGGTGAGCAGTTCTTC. Translation gives CASSRASGGAAGEQFF.

The chain's CDR3 is CASSSLFSGSGENEQFF. The CDR3 coding sequence is TGCGCCAGCAGCTCTCTCTTCAGCGGGAGTGGAGAAAATGAGCAGTTCTTC. This chain joins TRBV5-1 and TRBJ2-1, with 8 positions matching TRBD2. The CDR3 covers 17 residues. CDR1 SGHRS and CDR2 YFSETQ come from the germline V gene. V was pared by 3 bases and J by 7 bases, with 15 bases of the junction left unmatched.

J is TRBJ2-5 and V is TRBV5-4, with 16 bases that match TRBD2. Germline CDR1 SGHNT, CDR2 YYREEE (reference sequence). The CDR3 is 20 residues long. V lost 2 bases, J lost 3 bases, and 13 bases stayed unmatched. CDR3 amino acids: CASSFPTGTSGGAGKETQYF. The DNA of the CDR3 is TGTGCCAGCAGCTTCCCGACCGGGACTAGCGGGGGGGCGGGGAAAGAGACCCAGTACTTC. Complete variable domain (other parts from reference TRBV5-4 and TRBJ2-5): ETGVTQSPTHLIKTRGQQVTLRCSSQSGHNTVSWYQQALGQGPQFIFQYYREEENGRGNFPPRFSGLQFPNYSSELNVNALELDDSALYLCASSFPTGTSGGAGKETQYFGPGTRLLVL.